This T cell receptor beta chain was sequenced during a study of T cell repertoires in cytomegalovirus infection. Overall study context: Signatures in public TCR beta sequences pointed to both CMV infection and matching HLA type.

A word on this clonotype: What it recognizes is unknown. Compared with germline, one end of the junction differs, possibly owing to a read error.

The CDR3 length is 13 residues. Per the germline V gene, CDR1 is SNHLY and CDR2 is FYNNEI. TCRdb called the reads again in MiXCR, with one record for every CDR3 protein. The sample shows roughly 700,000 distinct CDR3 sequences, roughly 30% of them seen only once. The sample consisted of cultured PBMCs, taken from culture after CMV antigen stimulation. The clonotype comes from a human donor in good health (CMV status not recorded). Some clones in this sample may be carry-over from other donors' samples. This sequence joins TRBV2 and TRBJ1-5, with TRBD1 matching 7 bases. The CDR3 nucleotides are TGTGCCAGCAGGGAAGACAGGGATCAGCCCCAGCATTTT. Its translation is CASREDRDQPQHF.